Listed here are 8 T cell receptor beta chains from one sample, sequenced in a study of T-cell memory formation after mild COVID-19. MiXCR was run by TCRdb on the 5' RACE reads, yielding one entry per CDR3 protein. This sample yields 200,000 to 250,000 distinct CDR3 sequences, of which about 17% are seen a single time; 3% to 4.5% belongs to the top ten. Sequencing used PBMCs or a T cell subset sorted from them (not recorded which). Every receptor here comes from a man aged 18-30 years who had mild COVID-19 (a few samples of this study predate the infection). Cell type and time point are not known.

This clonotype showed up just a few times. The DNA of the CDR3 is TGTGCCAGCAGTTTATCGAAGTTCGTCAGCGCGAACACCGGGGAGCTGTTTTTT. Residues: CASSLSKFVSANTGELFF. The chain couples TRBV27 to TRBJ2-2; no clear D. Between the trimmed V and J ends, which lost 0 bases and 0 bases, there was a span of 14 bases. Germline CDR1 is MNHEY and CDR2 is SMNVEV (reference sequence). CDR3 length: 18 residues.

The V gene is TRBV20-1, the J gene TRBJ1-1, with D possibly TRBD1 on 6 matching bases. Trimming took 0 bases from V and 6 from J, leaving 14 bases between them. CDR1 is DFQATT, CDR2 SNEGSKA, per germline (reference sequence). CDR3 length: 14 residues. Written as DNA, the CDR3 is TGCAGTGCTAGAGATCGAGGGGGGAGGGCTGAAGCTTTCTTT. Its protein product is CSARDRGGRAEAFF.

This clonotype was counted a few times. The V call is TRBV18, the J call TRBJ1-4; TRBD1 agrees at 9 bases. V was clipped by 4 bases and J by 3 bases; unmatched bases: 9. This CDR3 is 17 amino acids long. The V gene's germline CDR1 is KGHSH and CDR2 LQKENI. The CDR3 here is CASSRAGTGSSNEKLFF. CDR3 bases: TGTGCCAGCTCACGGGCCGGGACAGGGTCGTCTAATGAAAAACTGTTTTTT.

This clonotype was picked up a small number of times. This chain joins TRBV9 and TRBJ2-3, with 10 bases fitting TRBD2. Germline-derived CDR1 and CDR2 are SGDLS and YYNGEE. The J segment lost 5 bases and the V segment lost 4 bases, leaving 10 bases of the junction unmatched. The CDR3 covers 16 residues. CDR3 nucleotides: TGTGCCAGCAGCTCGCAAGGGACTAGCGTGGGAGATACGCAGTATTTT. Translated: CASSSQGTSVGDTQYF.

V usage is TRBV19 and J usage is TRBJ2-3; perhaps TRBD1 as D (5 bases). The germline V gene has CDR1 LNHDA and CDR2 SQIVND (reference sequence). V was trimmed by 4 bases and J by 1 base, leaving 9 bases between them. The CDR3 covers 14 residues. The CDR3 region has the DNA TGTGCCAGTAGTAGACAGACGGGCACAGATACGCAGTATTTT. Its protein is CASSRQTGTDTQYF.

The V and J genes are TRBV29-1 and TRBJ2-5, with D possibly being TRBD2 (5 bases). V was cut by 7 bases and J by 2 bases, with 17 bases left in between. Germline V gene sequence: CDR1 SQVTM, CDR2 ANQGSEA. The CDR3 is 14 residues long. The CDR3 sequence: CSAALGRGQETQYF. Here the CDR3 DNA reads TGCAGCGCCGCACTAGGGCGAGGGCAAGAGACCCAGTACTTC. Full variable domain (rest looked up from reference TRBV29-1 and TRBJ2-5): SAVISQKPSRDICQRGTSLTIQCQVDSQVTMMFWYRQQPGQSLTLIATANQGSEATYESGFVIDKFPISRPNLTFSTLTVSNMSPEDSSIYLCSAALGRGQETQYFGPGTRLLVL.

This clonotype was recorded many times. This chain uses TRBV5-1 with TRBJ2-1, with 8 bases aligning to TRBD2. The CDR3 has 15 amino acids. The trim removed 2 bases at V and 3 bases at J, leaving 4 bases unmatched. CDR1 SGHRS and CDR2 YFSETQ come from the germline V gene. This CDR3 is CASSFSSGFYNEQFF. DNA for the CDR3: TGCGCCAGCAGCTTTTCTAGCGGGTTCTACAATGAGCAGTTCTTC.

This clonotype was seen a few times. The chain employs TRBV2 and TRBJ2-1, with D tentatively TRBD2 (5 bases). V lost 6 bases to trimming and J lost 0 bases, with 12 bases between them. Germline V gene data show CDR1 as SNHLY and CDR2 as FYNNEI. CDR3 size: 15 residues. CDR3 DNA: TGTGCCAGCAGCGCTCTCGGGATCTCCTACAATGAGCAGTTCTTC. This codes for CASSALGISYNEQFF.